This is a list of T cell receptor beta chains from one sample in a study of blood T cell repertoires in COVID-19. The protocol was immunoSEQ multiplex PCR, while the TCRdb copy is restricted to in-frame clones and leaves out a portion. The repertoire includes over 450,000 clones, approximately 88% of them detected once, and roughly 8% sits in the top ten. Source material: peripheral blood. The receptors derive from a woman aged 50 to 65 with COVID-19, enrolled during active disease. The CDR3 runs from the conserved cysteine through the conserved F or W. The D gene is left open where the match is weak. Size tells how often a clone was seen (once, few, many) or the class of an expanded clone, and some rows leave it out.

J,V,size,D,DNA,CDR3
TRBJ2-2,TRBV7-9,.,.,TGTGCCAGCAGCTTAGACCGAGATACCGGGGAGCTGTTTTTT,CASSLDRDTGELFF
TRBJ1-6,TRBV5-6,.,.,TGTGCCAGCAGCTTGGTAGGGGATGGATCACCCCTCCACTTT,CASSLVGDGSPLHF
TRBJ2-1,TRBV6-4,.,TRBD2,TGTGCCAGCAGTGACTCGCCTAGCGGGGGGTCGGATGAGCAGTTCTTC,CASSDSPSGGSDEQFF
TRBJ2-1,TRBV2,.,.,TGTGCCAGCAGAGGTATGACAGCCAAAGATTTTAATGAGCAGTTCTTC,CASRGMTAKDFNEQFF
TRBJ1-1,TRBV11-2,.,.,TGTGCCAGCACTCCGGGGGGTTGGACTGAAGCTTTCTTT,CASTPGGWTEAFF
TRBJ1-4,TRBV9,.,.,TGTGCCAGCAGCGCGACGGGAGCAACTAATGAAAAACTGTTTTTT,CASSATGATNEKLFF
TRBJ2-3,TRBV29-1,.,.,TGCAGCGTTGAGCTCGGGATGGGTACGCAGTATTTT,CSVELGMGTQYF
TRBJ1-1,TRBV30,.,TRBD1,TGTGCCTTACCGGGACAGGCGAACACTGAAGCTTTCTTT,CALPGQANTEAFF
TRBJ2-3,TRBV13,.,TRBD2,TGTGCCAGCAGCTCCCCGGGACTAGCGGGGAGATACACAGATACGCAGTATTTT,CASSSPGLAGRYTDTQYF
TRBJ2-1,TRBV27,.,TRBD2,TGTGCCAGCAAAAAAGCGGGGGGCCAACCCTACAATGAGCAGTTCTTC,CASKKAGGQPYNEQFF
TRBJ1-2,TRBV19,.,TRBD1,TGTGCCAGTAGTATCGGACAGGGAGGGGGCTACACCTTC,CASSIGQGGGYTF
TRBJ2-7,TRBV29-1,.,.,TGCAGCGTTGAGGGAGACTCCTACGAGCAGTACTTC,CSVEGDSYEQYF
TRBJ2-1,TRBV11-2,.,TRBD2,TGTGCCAGCAGCCTAGCGCTAGCGGGGGGGCTTAATGAGCAGTTCTTC,CASSLALAGGLNEQFF
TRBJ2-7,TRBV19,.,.,TGTGCCAGTAGTCCACAACCGTTCAGGGGGGACTACGAGCAGTACTTC,CASSPQPFRGDYEQYF
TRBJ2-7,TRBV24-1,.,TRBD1,TGTGCCACCGGGACAGCCTACGAGCAGTACTTC,CATGTAYEQYF
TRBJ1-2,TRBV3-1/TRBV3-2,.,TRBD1,TGTGCCAGCAGCCATCGGGACAGGGAGGATGGCTACACCTTC,CASSHRDREDGYTF
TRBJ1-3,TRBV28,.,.,TGTGCCAGCAGTCCCGCTGCAGGATCTGGAAACACCATATATTTT,CASSPAAGSGNTIYF
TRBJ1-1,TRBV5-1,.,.,TGCGCCAGCAGCTCCCGGGGGACTGAAGCTTTCTTT,CASSSRGTEAFF
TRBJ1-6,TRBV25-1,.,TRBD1,TGTGCCAGCAGTGACCCGACAGGGGGGGATAATTCACCCCTCCACTTT,CASSDPTGGDNSPLHF
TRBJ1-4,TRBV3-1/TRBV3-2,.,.,TGTGCCAGCAGACTAACTCCGGGTCCGCCTGGAAAACTGTTTTTT,CASRLTPGPPGKLFF
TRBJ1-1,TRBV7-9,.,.,TGTGCCAGCAGCCTGGGGCTGATTAACACTGAAGCTTTCTTT,CASSLGLINTEAFF
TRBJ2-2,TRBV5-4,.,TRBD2,TGTGCCAGCAGCCTCGGACTAGCGGGGGCCTTGAACACCGGGGAGCTGTTTTTT,CASSLGLAGALNTGELFF
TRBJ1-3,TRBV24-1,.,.,TGTGCCACCAGTGATTTGGGACAGGGAAACACCATATATTTT,CATSDLGQGNTIYF
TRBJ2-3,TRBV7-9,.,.,TGTGCCAGCAGCTTAGATATAGCTAGCACAGATACGCAGTATTTT,CASSLDIASTDTQYF
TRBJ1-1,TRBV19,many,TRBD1,TGTGCCAGTAGTACTGACAGGGCCTCCCGTGAAGCTTTCTTT,CASSTDRASREAFF
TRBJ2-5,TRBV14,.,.,TGTGCCAGCAGCCAAGACCGTCACGTCCGGGAGACCCAGTACTTC,CASSQDRHVRETQYF
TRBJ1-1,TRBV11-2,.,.,TGTGCCAGCAGCCTCCTACGGGAGAGCACTGAAGCTTTCTTT,CASSLLRESTEAFF
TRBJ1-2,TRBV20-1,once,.,TGCAGTGCTGCCTCAAGGGGTGGCTACACCTTC,CSAASRGGYTF
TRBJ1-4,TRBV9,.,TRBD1,TGTGCCAGCAGCGGAGGGGGCAGGCCGGATGAAAAACTGTTTTTT,CASSGGGRPDEKLFF
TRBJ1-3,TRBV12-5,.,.,TGTGCTAGTGGTTTCCCGCAGTCGTTATATTTT,CASGFPQSLYF
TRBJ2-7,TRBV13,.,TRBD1,TGTGCCAGCAGCCTACGACAGGGAAGTTACGAGCAGTACTTC,CASSLRQGSYEQYF
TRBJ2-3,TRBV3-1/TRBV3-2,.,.,TGTGCCAGCAGCCAAGCGGATACGCAGTATTTT,CASSQADTQYF
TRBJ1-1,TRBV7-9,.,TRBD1,TGTGCCAGCAGCCGGACAGGGGGCACTGAAGCTTTCTTT,CASSRTGGTEAFF
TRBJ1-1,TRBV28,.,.,TGTGCCGGAAAGACAGAGACTAACACTGAAGCTTTCTTT,CAGKTETNTEAFF
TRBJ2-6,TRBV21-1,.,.,TGTGCCAGGTCGGTCCAGGGCCGCACTTCTGGGGCCAACGTCCTGACTTTC,CARSVQGRTSGANVLTF
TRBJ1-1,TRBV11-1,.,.,TGTGCCAGCAGTTCCGGGACTGGAAACACTGAAGCTTTCTTT,CASSSGTGNTEAFF
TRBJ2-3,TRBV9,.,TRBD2,TGTGCCAGCAGCCAGGGACTAGCGGGGATCACAGATACGCAGTATTTT,CASSQGLAGITDTQYF